The rows below give T cell receptor beta chains drawn from one sample of a study of blood T cell repertoires in COVID-19. This table comes from immunoSEQ multiplex PCR, and its TCRdb copy is limited to in-frame clones, with some not included. The sample lists roughly 260,000 clones, about 85% occurring once. The sequenced material came from peripheral blood. The receptor set was obtained from a man in his sixties who had recovered from COVID-19. CDR3s include the opening cysteine and the closing phenylalanine or tryptophan. The order of the fields is J gene, D gene, clone size, V gene, CDR3 protein, CDR3 DNA. D genes are given only for firm matches. Size tells how often a clone was seen (once, few, many) or the class of an expanded clone, and some rows leave it out.

TRBJ1-3	.	.	TRBV7-8	CASSLIRGAPSGNTIYF	TGTGCCAGCAGCTTAATCAGGGGAGCCCCCTCTGGAAACACCATATATTTT
TRBJ2-2	.	.	TRBV10-3	CAISGRGETGELFF	TGTGCCATCAGTGGTAGGGGCGAAACCGGGGAGCTGTTTTTT
TRBJ2-2	.	.	TRBV19	CASRTSLDTGELFF	TGTGCCAGTAGGACTAGTCTGGACACCGGGGAGCTGTTTTTT
TRBJ2-3	.	.	TRBV11-3	CASSLDSGVTDTQYF	TGTGCCAGCAGCTTAGATTCGGGGGTGACAGATACGCAGTATTTT
TRBJ2-7	TRBD1	.	TRBV4-1	CASSQGDSVYYEQYF	TGCGCCAGCAGCCAAGGGGACAGCGTATACTACGAGCAGTACTTC
TRBJ1-2	TRBD1	.	TRBV9	CASSVVSGQGVNYGYTF	TGTGCCAGCAGCGTAGTCTCCGGGCAGGGGGTTAACTATGGCTACACCTTC
TRBJ2-3	.	.	TRBV6-5	CASSSRSMPVDTQYF	TGTGCCAGCAGTTCCCGTTCTATGCCGGTGGATACGCAGTATTTT
TRBJ2-4	TRBD1	.	TRBV19	CASSIGQGRITKNIQYF	TGTGCCAGTAGTATAGGACAGGGGCGGATAACCAAAAACATTCAGTACTTC
TRBJ1-1	.	.	TRBV2	CASSAGDHTEAFF	TGTGCCAGCAGTGCCGGGGATCACACTGAAGCTTTCTTT
TRBJ2-5	TRBD2	.	TRBV5-1	CASSLASSGGTETQYF	TGCGCCAGCAGCTTGGCCTCTAGCGGGGGTACAGAGACCCAGTACTTC
TRBJ1-1	.	.	TRBV23-1	CASSYRVTEAFF	TGCGCCAGCAGTTACAGGGTTACTGAAGCTTTCTTT
TRBJ2-5	TRBD2	.	TRBV7-7	CASSLASGGLQETQYF	TGTGCCAGCAGCTTAGCCAGCGGGGGGCTCCAAGAGACCCAGTACTTC
TRBJ1-1	TRBD1	.	TRBV5-1	CASSKGQGNMNTEAFF	TGCGCCAGCAGCAAGGGACAGGGAAACATGAACACTGAAGCTTTCTTT
TRBJ2-3	TRBD1	.	TRBV7-2	CASSSKGGQLRYTDTQYF	TGTGCCAGCAGCTCCAAAGGGGGACAGCTGCGGTACACAGATACGCAGTATTTT
TRBJ1-1	TRBD1	.	TRBV9	CASSASIYRGDTEAFF	TGTGCCAGCAGCGCCAGCATTTACAGGGGTGACACTGAAGCTTTCTTT
TRBJ2-7	.	.	TRBV6-5	CASSRAYEQYF	TGTGCCAGCAGTCGGGCCTACGAGCAGTACTTC
TRBJ1-1	.	.	TRBV27	CASSLKGRAFF	TGTGCCAGCAGTTTAAAGGGGCGAGCTTTCTTT
TRBJ1-4	TRBD1	.	TRBV5-1	CASSFGDRGNEKLFF	TGCGCCAGCAGCTTTGGGGACAGGGGTAATGAAAAACTGTTTTTT
TRBJ2-1	.	.	TRBV18	CASSPAFQLDNEQFF	TGTGCCAGCTCACCTGCTTTTCAGCTAGACAATGAGCAGTTCTTC
TRBJ1-1	.	.	TRBV7-6	CASSLEGQNTEAFF	TGTGCCAGCAGCTTAGAGGGACAGAACACTGAAGCTTTCTTT
TRBJ2-1	TRBD2	.	TRBV10-3	CAIRVGLAGEFNEDEQFF	TGTGCCATCCGCGTAGGGCTAGCGGGGGAATTTAACGAGGATGAGCAGTTCTTC
TRBJ2-1	TRBD2	once	TRBV7-9	CASSRLAGSSYNEQFF	TGTGCCAGCAGCAGACTAGCGGGGAGCTCCTACAATGAGCAGTTCTTC
TRBJ1-4	TRBD1	.	TRBV29-1	CSVGGTGALVREKLFF	TGCAGCGTGGGTGGTACAGGGGCCCTCGTAAGGGAAAAACTGTTTTTT
TRBJ2-7	TRBD1	once	TRBV18	CASSSGQGVSYEQYF	TGTGCCAGCTCATCGGGACAGGGGGTATCCTACGAGCAGTACTTC
TRBJ2-1	.	.	TRBV2	CASSEAGMGDEQFF	TGTGCCAGCAGTGAAGCCGGGATGGGAGATGAGCAGTTCTTC
TRBJ1-1	TRBD1	.	TRBV5-4	CASSYYRGTEAFF	TGTGCCAGCAGCTACTACAGGGGTACTGAAGCTTTCTTT
TRBJ2-1	TRBD2	.	TRBV7-2	CASSLWLAENNEQFF	TGTGCCAGCAGCTTATGGCTAGCGGAAAACAATGAGCAGTTCTTC
TRBJ2-7	.	.	TRBV11-1	CASSTSPGGARYEQYF	TGTGCCAGCAGCACCTCCCCCGGAGGGGCCCGGTACGAGCAGTACTTC
TRBJ2-7	TRBD1	.	TRBV12-3/TRBV12-4	CASSFTGVHEQYF	TGTGCCAGCAGTTTCACAGGGGTCCACGAGCAGTACTTC
TRBJ2-7	.	.	TRBV3-1/TRBV3-2	CASSQDAPSVRQYF	TGTGCCAGCAGCCAAGATGCACCATCCGTCAGGCAGTACTTC
TRBJ2-7	.	.	TRBV19	CASSSGLGSYEQYF	TGTGCCAGTAGTAGTGGACTGGGGTCCTACGAGCAGTACTTC
TRBJ2-7	.	.	TRBV7-2	CASSLAVQGIYEQYF	TGTGCCAGCAGCTTAGCGGTCCAGGGCATCTACGAGCAGTACTTC
TRBJ2-5	.	.	TRBV6-5	CASTDLTGGQETQYF	TGTGCCAGCACGGACCTAACAGGCGGACAAGAGACCCAGTACTTC
TRBJ1-1	.	few	TRBV5-1	CASSPDGGVTEAFF	TGCGCCAGCAGCCCGGACGGGGGTGTGACTGAAGCTTTCTTT
TRBJ1-2	TRBD1	.	TRBV30	CAWYNQGDWYGYTF	TGTGCCTGGTACAATCAGGGGGACTGGTATGGCTACACCTTC
TRBJ2-3	TRBD2	.	TRBV13	CASSFSSGGADTQYF	TGTGCCAGCAGCTTCTCTAGCGGGGGGGCTGATACGCAGTATTTT
TRBJ2-3	.	.	TRBV2	CASSPRGGDLTQYF	TGTGCCAGCAGTCCGAGAGGTGGTGATTTGACGCAGTATTTT
TRBJ2-5	.	.	TRBV24-1	CATSDSQQETQYF	TGTGCCACCAGTGATTCGCAGCAAGAGACCCAGTACTTC